This T cell receptor (beta chain) originates from a study of blood T cell repertoires in COVID-19. In the study's own analysis: Amplification of reference gene primers provided the estimated nucleated cell counts. Only in-frame clones appear in the TCRdb table, and some are missing; sequencing was by immunoSEQ multiplex PCR. The V and J calls and clone size are taken from that table; D and trimming were inferred from the DNA. In the table there are some 88,000 clones, approximately 85% of which are singletons. V lost 6 bases, J lost 3 bases, and 9 bases stayed unmatched. The CDR3 extends over 15 amino acids. Germline V gene data show CDR1 as MGHRA and CDR2 as YSYEKL.

The clonotype was recovered from a man aged 55 to 70 with acute or convalescent COVID-19. The chain couples TRBV4-1 to TRBJ1-1, with 8 bases matching TRBD1. Sequencing input: peripheral blood. CDR3: CASSRNRGSDTEAFF. CDR3 DNA sequence: TGCGCCAGCAGTCGTAACAGGGGGTCGGACACTGAAGCTTTCTTT.